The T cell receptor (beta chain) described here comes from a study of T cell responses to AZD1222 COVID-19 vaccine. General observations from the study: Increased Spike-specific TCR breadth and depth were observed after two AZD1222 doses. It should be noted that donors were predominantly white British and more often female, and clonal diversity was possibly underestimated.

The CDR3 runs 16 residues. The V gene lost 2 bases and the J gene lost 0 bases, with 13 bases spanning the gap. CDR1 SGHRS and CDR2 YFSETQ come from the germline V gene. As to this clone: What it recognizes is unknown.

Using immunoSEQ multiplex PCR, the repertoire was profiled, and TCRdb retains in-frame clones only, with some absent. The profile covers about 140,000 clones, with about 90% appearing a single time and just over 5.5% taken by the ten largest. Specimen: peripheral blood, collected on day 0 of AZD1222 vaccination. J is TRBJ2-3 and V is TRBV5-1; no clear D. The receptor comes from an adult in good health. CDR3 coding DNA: TGCGCCAGCAGCTTAGCGACGTTCTCTAGCACAGATACGCAGTATTTT. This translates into CASSLATFSSTDTQYF.